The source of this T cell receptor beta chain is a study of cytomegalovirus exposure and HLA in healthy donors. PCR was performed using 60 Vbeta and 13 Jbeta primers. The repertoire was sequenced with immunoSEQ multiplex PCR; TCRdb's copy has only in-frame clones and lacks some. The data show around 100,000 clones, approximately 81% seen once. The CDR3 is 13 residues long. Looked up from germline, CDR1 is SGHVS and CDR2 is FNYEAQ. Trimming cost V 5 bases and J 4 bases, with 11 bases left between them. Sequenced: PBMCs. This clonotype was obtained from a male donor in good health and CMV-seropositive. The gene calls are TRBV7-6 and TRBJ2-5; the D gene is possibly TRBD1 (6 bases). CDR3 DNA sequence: TGTGCCAGCAGCCAGTACAGGGCAGAGACCCAGTACTTC. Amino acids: CASSQYRAETQYF.